This T cell receptor beta chain was found in a study of circulating and synovial CD4+ cells in juvenile arthritis. The study's findings and limits: Vbeta family usage analysis did not detect the pathogenic-like versus bulk difference. Compared with bulk blood, circulating pathogenic-like lymphocytes shared substantially more CDR3 sequences with synovial T cells. CPL and bulk CD4 samples differed at least tenfold in T cell genomes.

Comment on this clone: Its antigen is still unknown.

The data were produced by immunoSEQ multiplex PCR, yet TCRdb's version contains in-frame clones alone and is incomplete. The repertoire consists of around 35,000 clones, with roughly 96% occurring once and the leading ten covering less than 0.2%. V was shortened by 3 bases and J by 0 bases, with 8 bases between the two germline ends. The CDR3 is 14 amino acids. Per germline, CDR1 SGHAT and CDR2 FQDESV (reference sequence). This clonotype was sampled from a human donor with juvenile idiopathic arthritis. The specimen sequenced was CD4+ T cells from blood. The chain is built from TRBV11-1 and TRBJ1-1; D might be TRBD1 (5 bases). The CDR3 spells CASSLGGLNTEAFF. The DNA for the CDR3 is TGTGCCAGCAGCTTGGGGGGACTGAACACTGAAGCTTTCTTT. Full variable domain (missing parts from reference TRBV11-1 and TRBJ1-1): EAEVAQSPRYKITEKSQAVAFWCDPISGHATLYWYRQILGQGPELLVQFQDESVVDDSQLPKDRFSAERLKGVDSTLKIQPAELGDSAMYLCASSLGGLNTEAFFGQGTRLTVV.